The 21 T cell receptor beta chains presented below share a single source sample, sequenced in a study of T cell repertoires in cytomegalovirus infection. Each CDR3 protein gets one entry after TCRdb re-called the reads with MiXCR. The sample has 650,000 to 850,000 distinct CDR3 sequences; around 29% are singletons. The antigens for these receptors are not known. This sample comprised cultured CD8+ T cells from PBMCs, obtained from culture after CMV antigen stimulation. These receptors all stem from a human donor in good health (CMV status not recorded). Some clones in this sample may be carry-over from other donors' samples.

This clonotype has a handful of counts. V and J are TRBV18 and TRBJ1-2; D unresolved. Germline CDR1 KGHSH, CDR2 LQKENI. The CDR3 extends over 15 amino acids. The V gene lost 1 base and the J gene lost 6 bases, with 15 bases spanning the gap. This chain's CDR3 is CASSPLDVREDGYTF. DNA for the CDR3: TGTGCCAGCTCACCACTGGACGTTCGGGAGGATGGCTACACCTTC.

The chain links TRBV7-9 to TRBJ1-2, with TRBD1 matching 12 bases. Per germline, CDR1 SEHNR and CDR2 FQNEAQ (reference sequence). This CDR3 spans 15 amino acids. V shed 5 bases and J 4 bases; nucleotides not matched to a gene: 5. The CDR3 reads CASSVPGQGAYGYTF. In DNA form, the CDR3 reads TGTGCCAGCAGCGTTCCGGGACAGGGGGCCTATGGCTACACCTTC.

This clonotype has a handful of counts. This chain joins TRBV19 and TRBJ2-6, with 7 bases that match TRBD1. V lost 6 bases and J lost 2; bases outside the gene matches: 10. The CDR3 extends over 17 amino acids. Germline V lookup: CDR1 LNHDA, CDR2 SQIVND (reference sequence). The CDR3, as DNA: TGTGCCAGTAGATCCCGAAACGGGACAGCTGGGGCCAACGTCCTGACTTTC. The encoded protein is CASRSRNGTAGANVLTF.

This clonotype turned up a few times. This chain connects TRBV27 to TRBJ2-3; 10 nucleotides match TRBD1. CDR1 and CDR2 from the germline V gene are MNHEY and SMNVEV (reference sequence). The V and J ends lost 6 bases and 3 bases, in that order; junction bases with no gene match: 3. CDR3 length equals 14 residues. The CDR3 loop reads CASSGTGATDTQYF. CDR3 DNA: TGTGCCAGCAGCGGGACAGGGGCGACAGATACGCAGTATTTT.

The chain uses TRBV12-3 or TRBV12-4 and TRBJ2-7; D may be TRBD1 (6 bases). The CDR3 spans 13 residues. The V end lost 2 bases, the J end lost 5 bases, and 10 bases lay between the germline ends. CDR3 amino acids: CASSLYRADEQYF. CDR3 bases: TGTGCCAGCAGTTTATACAGGGCCGACGAGCAGTACTTC.

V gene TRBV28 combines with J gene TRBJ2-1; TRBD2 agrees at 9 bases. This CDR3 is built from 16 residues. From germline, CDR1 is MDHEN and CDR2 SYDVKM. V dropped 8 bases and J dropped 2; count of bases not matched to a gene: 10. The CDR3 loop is CASRSAGGPPYNEQFF. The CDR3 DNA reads TGTGCCAGCCGGTCGGCGGGGGGGCCCCCCTACAATGAGCAGTTCTTC.

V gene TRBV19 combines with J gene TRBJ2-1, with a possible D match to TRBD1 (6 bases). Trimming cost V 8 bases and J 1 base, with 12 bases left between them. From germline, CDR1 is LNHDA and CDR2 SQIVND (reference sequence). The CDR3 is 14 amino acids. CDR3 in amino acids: CASHQGLSYNEQFF. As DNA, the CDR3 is TGTGCCAGTCACCAGGGGCTTTCCTACAATGAGCAGTTCTTC.

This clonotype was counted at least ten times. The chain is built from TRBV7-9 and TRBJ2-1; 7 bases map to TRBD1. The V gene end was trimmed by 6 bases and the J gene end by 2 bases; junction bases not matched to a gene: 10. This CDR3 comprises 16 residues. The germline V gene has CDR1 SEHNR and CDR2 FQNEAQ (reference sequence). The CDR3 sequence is CASSPPGQRPYNEQFF. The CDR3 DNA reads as TGTGCCAGCAGTCCACCGGGACAGAGACCCTACAATGAGCAGTTCTTC.

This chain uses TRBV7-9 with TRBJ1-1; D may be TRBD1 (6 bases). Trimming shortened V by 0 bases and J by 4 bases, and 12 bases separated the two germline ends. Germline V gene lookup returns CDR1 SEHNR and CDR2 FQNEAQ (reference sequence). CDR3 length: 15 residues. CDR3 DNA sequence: TGTGCCAGCAGCTTAGCAGGGGGATTCGGCACTGAAGCTTTCTTT. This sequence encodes CASSLAGGFGTEAFF.

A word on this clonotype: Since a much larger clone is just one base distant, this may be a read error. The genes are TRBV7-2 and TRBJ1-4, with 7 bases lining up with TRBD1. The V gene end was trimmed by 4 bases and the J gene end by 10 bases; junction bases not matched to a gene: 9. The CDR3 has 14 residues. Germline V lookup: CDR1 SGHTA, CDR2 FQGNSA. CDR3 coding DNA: TGTGCCAGCAGCTCCAGGGGGGTTGCGGGAAAACTGTTTTTT. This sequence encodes CASSSRGVAGKLFF.

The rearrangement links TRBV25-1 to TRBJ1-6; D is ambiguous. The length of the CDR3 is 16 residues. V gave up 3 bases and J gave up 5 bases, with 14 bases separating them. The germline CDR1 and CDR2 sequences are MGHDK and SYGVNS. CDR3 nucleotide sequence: TGTGCCAGCAGTGATTTCCCAGAAGCAGATAATTCACCCCTCCACTTT. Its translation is CASSDFPEADNSPLHF. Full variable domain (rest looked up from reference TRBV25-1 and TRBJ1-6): EADIYQTPRYLVIGTGKKITLECSQTMGHDKMYWYQQDPGMELHLIHYSYGVNSTEKGDLSSESTVSRIRTEHFPLTLESARPSHTSQYLCASSDFPEADNSPLHFGNGTRLTVT.

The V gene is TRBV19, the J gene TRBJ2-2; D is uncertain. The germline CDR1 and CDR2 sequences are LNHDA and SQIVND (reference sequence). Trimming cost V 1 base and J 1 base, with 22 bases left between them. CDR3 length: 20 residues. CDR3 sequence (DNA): TGTGCCAGTAGTATAGTTTTCCTCGAGGTGGAGAACAGGAACACCGGGGAGCTGTTTTTT. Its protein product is CASSIVFLEVENRNTGELFF.

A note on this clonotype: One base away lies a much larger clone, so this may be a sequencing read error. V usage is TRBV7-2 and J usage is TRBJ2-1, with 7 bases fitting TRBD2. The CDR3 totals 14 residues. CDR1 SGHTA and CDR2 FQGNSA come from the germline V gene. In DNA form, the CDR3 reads TGTGCCAGCAGCCCGGGACTATTCTACAATGAGCAGTTGTTC. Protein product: CASSPGLFYNEQLF.

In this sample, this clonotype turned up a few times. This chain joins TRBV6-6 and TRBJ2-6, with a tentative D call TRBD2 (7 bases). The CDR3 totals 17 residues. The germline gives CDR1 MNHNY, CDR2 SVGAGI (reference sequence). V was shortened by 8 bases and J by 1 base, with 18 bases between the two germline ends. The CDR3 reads CASCGGAGSSGANVLTF. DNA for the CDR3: TGTGCCAGCTGCGGGGGCGCGGGTTCGTCTGGGGCCAACGTCCTGACTTTC.

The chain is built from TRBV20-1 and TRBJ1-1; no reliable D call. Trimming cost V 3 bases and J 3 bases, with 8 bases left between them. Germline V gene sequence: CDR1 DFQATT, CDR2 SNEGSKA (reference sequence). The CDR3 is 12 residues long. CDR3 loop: CSARIGDTEAFF. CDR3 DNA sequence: TGCAGTGCTAGGATTGGAGACACTGAAGCTTTCTTT.

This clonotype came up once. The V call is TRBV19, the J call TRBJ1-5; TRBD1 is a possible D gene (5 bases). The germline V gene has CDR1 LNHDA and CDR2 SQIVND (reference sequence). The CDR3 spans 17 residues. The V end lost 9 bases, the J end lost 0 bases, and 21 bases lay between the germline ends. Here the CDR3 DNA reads TGTGCCAGCATTTCTTGGGACGGAAGGTATAGCAATCAGCCCCAGCATTTT. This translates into CASISWDGRYSNQPQHF.

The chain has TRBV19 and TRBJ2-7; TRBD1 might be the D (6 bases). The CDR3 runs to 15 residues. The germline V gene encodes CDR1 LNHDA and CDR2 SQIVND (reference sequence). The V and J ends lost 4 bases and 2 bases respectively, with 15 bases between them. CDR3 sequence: CASSNIDRNPYEQYF. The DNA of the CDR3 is TGTGCCAGTAGTAATATAGACAGGAATCCCTACGAGCAGTACTTC.

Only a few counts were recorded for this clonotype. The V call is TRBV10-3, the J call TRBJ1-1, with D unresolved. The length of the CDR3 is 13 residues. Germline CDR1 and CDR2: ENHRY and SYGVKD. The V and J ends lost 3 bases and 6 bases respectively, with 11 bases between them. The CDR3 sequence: CAISDDAVAEAFF. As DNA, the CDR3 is TGTGCCATCAGTGATGATGCGGTCGCTGAAGCTTTCTTT.

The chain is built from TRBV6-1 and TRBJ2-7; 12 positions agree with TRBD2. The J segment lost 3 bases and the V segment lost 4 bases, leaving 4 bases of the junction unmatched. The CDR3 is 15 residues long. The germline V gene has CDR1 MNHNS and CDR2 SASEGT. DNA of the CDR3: TGTGCCAGCAGTGCCAGGACTAGCGGGGACTACGAGCAGTACTTC. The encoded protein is CASSARTSGDYEQYF.

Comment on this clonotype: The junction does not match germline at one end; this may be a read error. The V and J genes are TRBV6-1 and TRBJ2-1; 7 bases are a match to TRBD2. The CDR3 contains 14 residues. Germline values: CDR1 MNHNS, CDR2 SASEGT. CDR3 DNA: TGTGTCAGCAGTGGGAGCGGGGTTCTGGATGAGCAGTTCTTC. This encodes CVSSGSGVLDEQFF.

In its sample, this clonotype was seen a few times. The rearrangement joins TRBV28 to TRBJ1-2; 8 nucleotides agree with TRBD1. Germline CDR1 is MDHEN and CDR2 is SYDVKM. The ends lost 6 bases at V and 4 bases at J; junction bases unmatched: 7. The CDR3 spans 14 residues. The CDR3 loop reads CASSHKQGGYGYTF. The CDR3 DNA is TGTGCCAGCAGCCACAAACAGGGGGGCTATGGCTACACCTTC.